A selection of T cell receptor beta chains follows, all from one sample in a study of control samples from healthy donors and cancer patients. Measured with immunoSEQ multiplex PCR; TCRdb has only the in-frame clones, and not every one. The sample shows 77,000 or so clones, around 92% of them seen only once. Sequenced material: blood. The receptors were sampled from a man aged 25 to 40 in good health. CDR3s include the opening cysteine and the closing phenylalanine or tryptophan. A D gene is named only where the DNA matches it firmly. Size is omitted from some rows. Given values are once, few, many or a class for expanded clones.

TRBV2	NA	TRBD1	TRBJ1-6	TGTGCCAGCAGTGAAGGCCTCGGGACAGGGCTACGAAATTCACCCCTCCACTTT	CASSEGLGTGLRNSPLHF
TRBV5-1	NA	NA	TRBJ2-1	TGCGCCAGCAGCATTCCCGGGACGGGAACCCCTAATGAGCAGTTCTTC	CASSIPGTGTPNEQFF
TRBV3-1/TRBV3-2	NA	TRBD1	TRBJ1-1	TGTGCCAGCGTGAGACAGGGAGGGTTGAACACTGAAGCTTTCTTT	CASVRQGGLNTEAFF
TRBV25-1	NA	NA	TRBJ1-1	TGTGCCAGCAGTGATGTGCTTTGGGCTGAAGCTTTCTTT	CASSDVLWAEAFF
TRBV2	NA	TRBD2	TRBJ2-1	TGTGCCAGCAGTGTGGGGGGGTCGGGAAACAATGAGCAGTTCTTC	CASSVGGSGNNEQFF
TRBV6-2/TRBV6-3	once	NA	TRBJ2-5	TGTGCCAGCAGCCCCGGAGAAGAGACCCAGTACTTC	CASSPGEETQYF
TRBV4-1	NA	NA	TRBJ1-5	TGCGCCAGCAGCCAAGATGTGACGGGGAATCAGCCCCAGCATTTT	CASSQDVTGNQPQHF
TRBV6-6	NA	TRBD1	TRBJ1-1	TGTGCCAGCAGTTTTTCAGGGGGCCCTGAAGCTTTCTTT	CASSFSGGPEAFF
TRBV5-1	NA	TRBD2	TRBJ2-3	TGCGCCAGCAGCTTACTAGCGGGAGGGGCTGCAGATACGCAGTATTTT	CASSLLAGGAADTQYF
TRBV9	NA	NA	TRBJ2-2	TGTGCCAGCAGCGGACAGACAGGAGGCCACACCGGGGAGCTGTTTTTT	CASSGQTGGHTGELFF
TRBV9	NA	NA	TRBJ1-1	TGTGCCAGCAGCGCACAGGGAAATCAGAACACTGAAGCTTTCTTT	CASSAQGNQNTEAFF
TRBV19	NA	TRBD2	TRBJ2-5	TGTGCCAGTAGTATAGATCGGTCTAGCGGCCAGACCCAGTACTTC	CASSIDRSSGQTQYF
TRBV4-3	NA	NA	TRBJ1-2	TGCGCCAGCAGCCAAGAAACAGGTCTCAACTATGGCTACACCTTC	CASSQETGLNYGYTF
TRBV6-5	NA	NA	TRBJ1-5	TGTGCCAGCACCAAGAGGGGGGATCAGCCCCAGCATTTT	CASTKRGDQPQHF
TRBV4-1	NA	NA	TRBJ1-1	TGCGCCAGCAGCCAAATGGACCTGAACACTGAAGCTTTCTTT	CASSQMDLNTEAFF
TRBV7-9	NA	NA	TRBJ2-7	TGTGCCAGCAGCTTAGAGGCAGGCCCTCAGTACGAGCAGTACTTC	CASSLEAGPQYEQYF
TRBV10-1	NA	TRBD1	TRBJ2-7	TGCGTTACAGGGGGCGCGTCTTACGAGCAGTACTTC	CVTGGASYEQYF
TRBV28	NA	TRBD1	TRBJ1-6	TGTGCCAGCAGTTTAGGTGACAGGGGGCTCTTCAGTCCACCCCTCCACTTT	CASSLGDRGLFSPPLHF
TRBV7-2	NA	NA	TRBJ1-6	TGTGCCAGCAGCCCTGGGCAGGGCGAGAGATCACCCCTCCACTTT	CASSPGQGERSPLHF
TRBV5-8	once	NA	TRBJ2-7	TGTGCCAGCAGCAAGGGTCAGAAACCCTACGAGCAGTACTTC	CASSKGQKPYEQYF
TRBV4-3	NA	NA	TRBJ1-5	TGCGCCAGCAGCCAAGAAACAGGTCCTCAGCCCCAGCATTTT	CASSQETGPQPQHF
TRBV30	NA	TRBD2	TRBJ2-3	TGTGCCCACGAAGCGGGGGGGATGACAGATACGCAGTATTTT	CAHEAGGMTDTQYF
TRBV30	once	TRBD1	TRBJ2-5	TGTGCCTGGAGTTTCACAGGGGCCAGACAAGAGACCCAGTACTTC	CAWSFTGARQETQYF
TRBV6-5	NA	NA	TRBJ1-2	TGTGCCAGCAGTTACGGCCTTAACTATGGCTACACCTTC	CASSYGLNYGYTF
TRBV5-6	NA	NA	TRBJ1-2	TGTGCCAGCAGCTTGGGGCTTGCGGATCAGTATGGCTACACCTTC	CASSLGLADQYGYTF
TRBV5-4	few	NA	TRBJ2-7	TGTGCCAGCAGCCCCGGGCTGAACCGGAACGAGCAGTACTTC	CASSPGLNRNEQYF
TRBV19	NA	NA	TRBJ1-3	TGTGCCAGTAGTGAGACCGGGACCCTGAGGGACACCATATATTTT	CASSETGTLRDTIYF
TRBV7-9	NA	NA	TRBJ2-1	TGTGCCAGCAGCTTAGCTAAACCGGGTACTGAGCAGTTCTTC	CASSLAKPGTEQFF
TRBV6-5	NA	NA	TRBJ2-7	TGTGCCAGCAGTTACGGAACGGGGCCGGCAACCTACGAGCAGTACTTC	CASSYGTGPATYEQYF
TRBV20-1	NA	NA	TRBJ2-5	TGCAGTGCCCTATACGAGACCCAGTACTTC	CSALYETQYF
TRBV10-3	NA	NA	TRBJ1-2	TGTGCCACGATATATGGCTACACCTTC	CATIYGYTF
TRBV7-2	NA	TRBD1	TRBJ2-5	TGTGCCAGCAGCTTACAGGGACAGGGAGCACAAGAGACCCAGTACTTC	CASSLQGQGAQETQYF
TRBV6-6	NA	TRBD1	TRBJ1-1	TGTGCCAGCAGAACAGGGGATCAAGTAACTGAAGCTTTCTTT	CASRTGDQVTEAFF
TRBV4-2	NA	NA	TRBJ1-2	TGTGCCAGCAGCCAAGAAGTGGCAGGGTATGACTATGGCTACACCTTC	CASSQEVAGYDYGYTF
TRBV4-1	once	NA	TRBJ2-1	TGCGCCAGCAGCCAAGAAAGGCGGAGGGACAATGAGCAGTTCTTC	CASSQERRRDNEQFF
TRBV24-1	NA	TRBD2	TRBJ2-5	TGTGCCACCAGTGATACCGGGGGGAGGACCCAGTACTTC	CATSDTGGRTQYF
TRBV3-1/TRBV3-2	NA	NA	TRBJ1-2	TGTGCCAGCAAACCCGACAGCCACTATGGCTACACCTTC	CASKPDSHYGYTF
TRBV3-1/TRBV3-2	NA	NA	TRBJ2-7	TGTGCCAGCAGCCAAGGGGTCCAATCCGGGACGAACACCTACGAGCAGTACTTC	CASSQGVQSGTNTYEQYF
TRBV3-1/TRBV3-2	NA	TRBD2	TRBJ2-1	TGTGCCAGCAGCCAAGACGGACCAGCGGGAGGGATGAATGAGCAGTTCTTC	CASSQDGPAGGMNEQFF
TRBV5-6	once	TRBD1	TRBJ1-2	TGTGCCAGCAGTCGACAGGGGCGGGGTAACTATGGCTACACCTTC	CASSRQGRGNYGYTF
TRBV6-2/TRBV6-3	NA	TRBD2	TRBJ2-1	TGTGCCAGCAGCGGGAGGGGCAATGAGCAGTTCTTC	CASSGRGNEQFF
TRBV3-1/TRBV3-2	NA	NA	TRBJ2-6	TGTGCCAGCAGCCCGGACTTCCCGACGCGAGGGGCCAACGTCCTGACTTTC	CASSPDFPTRGANVLTF
TRBV2	NA	NA	TRBJ2-4	TGTGCCAGCAGTGAACAGGAGAACATTCAGTACTTC	CASSEQENIQYF
TRBV7-8	NA	NA	TRBJ2-7	TGTGCCAGCATTGGAACTAGCAGCTACGAGCAGTACTTC	CASIGTSSYEQYF
TRBV5-6	NA	NA	TRBJ1-6	TGTGCCAGCAGCCCCGACCTAAGTGGAAATTCACCCCTCCACTTT	CASSPDLSGNSPLHF
TRBV25-1	NA	NA	TRBJ2-3	TGTGCCAGCAGTGAGTTCAGGACAGATACGCAGTATTTT	CASSEFRTDTQYF
TRBV27	NA	NA	TRBJ2-1	TGTGCCAGCAGTTTGGGTACAGGGTCCAATGAGCAGTTCTTC	CASSLGTGSNEQFF
TRBV2	few	TRBD2	TRBJ2-5	TGTGCCAGCAGTTGGACTAGCGGACTCCAAGAGACCCAGTACTTC	CASSWTSGLQETQYF
TRBV7-9	NA	NA	TRBJ2-3	TGTGCCACTAAGACCGGATATAGCACAGATACGCAGTATTTT	CATKTGYSTDTQYF
TRBV6-2/TRBV6-3	NA	NA	TRBJ2-3	TGTGCCAGCAGTTACCCGGGTATGGGCACAGATACGCAGTATTTT	CASSYPGMGTDTQYF
TRBV14	NA	NA	TRBJ1-2	TGTGCCAGCAGCCGAGAGGGAGGGAATGGCTACACCTTC	CASSREGGNGYTF
TRBV9	NA	NA	TRBJ2-1	TGTGCCAGCAGCGCGGAGGGGGCCTATGAGCAGTTCTTC	CASSAEGAYEQFF
TRBV2	NA	TRBD1	TRBJ1-1	TGTGCCAGCAGGGCTGGACAGGGGAAAGGGGACACTGAAGCTTTCTTT	CASRAGQGKGDTEAFF